The 27 T cell receptor beta chains below were found in one sample sequenced in a study of CD8 T cells in ankylosing spondylitis (TCRdb year 2017). The library was built by means of 5' RACE. Sequencing used an Illumina HiSeq 2500. The raw public reads went through TCRdb reprocessing: fastp at Q25, MiXCR clone calling, in-frame beta chains kept. Identical CDR3 protein sequences are pooled into one entry, listed with their most common genes and DNA. The sample table holds around 130,000 distinct CDR3 sequences, of which over 7% were seen once. The leading ten clones occupy approximately 3.4% of the sample. The sample consisted of blood, either unsorted or a sorted T cell fraction (not recorded which). These receptors came from a male donor with ankylosing spondylitis or in good health (not recorded which).

This clonotype has just a few counts. The chain has TRBV5-5 and TRBJ2-3, with 9 bases fitting TRBD1. This CDR3 contains 16 residues. The trim removed 0 bases at V and 3 bases at J, leaving 5 bases unmatched. The germline V gene has CDR1 SGHKS and CDR2 YYEKEE (reference sequence). The CDR3: CASSLGQGVITDTQYF. DNA for the CDR3: TGTGCCAGCAGCTTGGGACAGGGGGTGATAACAGATACGCAGTATTTT. The full variable domain, with the rest looked up from reference TRBV5-5 and TRBJ2-3, is DAGVTQSPTHLIKTRGQQVTLRCSPISGHKSVSWYQQVLGQGPQFIFQYYEKEERGRGNFPDRFSARQFPNYSSELNVNALLLGDSALYLCASSLGQGVITDTQYFGPGTRLTVL.

This clonotype was counted many times. The chain couples TRBV11-3 to TRBJ2-1; the D gene is possibly TRBD1 (5 bases). Trimming cost V 5 bases and J 6 bases, with 14 bases left between them. The CDR3 contains 14 residues. Germline CDR1 reads SGHNT; CDR2 reads YENEEA. CDR3 sequence (DNA): TGTGCCAGCAGCAGAGGCAGGGAAGGCAATGAGCAGTTCTTC. It specifies CASSRGREGNEQFF.

Comment on this clonotype: A much more abundant neighbour one base away suggests this may be a read error. V gene TRBV20-1 combines with J gene TRBJ2-1; D is undetermined. The CDR3 totals 14 residues. Germline V lookup: CDR1 DFQATT, CDR2 SNEGSKA (reference sequence). For the CDR3, the DNA is TGCAATGCTAGAGATTTTGTGCTCTACAATGAGCAGTTCTTC. Protein: CNARDFVLYNEQFF.

The table lists this clonotype with many counts. This chain links TRBV5-1 with TRBJ1-6; D gene uncertain. Per the germline V gene, CDR1 is SGHRS and CDR2 is YFSETQ. The CDR3 has 12 residues. V was shortened by 0 bases and J by 8 bases, with 3 bases between the two germline ends. The CDR3 protein is CASSLGDSPLHF. DNA of the CDR3: TGCGCCAGCAGCTTGGGTGATTCACCCCTCCACTTT.

The sample holds many counts of this clonotype. The chain is built from TRBV6-1 and TRBJ2-7, with D tentatively TRBD1 or TRBD2 (5 bases each). Germline V CDR1 and CDR2: MNHNS, SASEGT. CDR3 size: 14 residues. Trimming pared 4 bases from V and 2 bases from J, leaving 12 bases between. CDR3 sequence (DNA): TGTGCCAGCAGTGCCTGGGACGGAGCCTACGAGCAGTACTTC. Translation gives CASSAWDGAYEQYF.

This clonotype was recorded a few times. The chain employs TRBV15 and TRBJ2-7; D ambiguous. V lost 2 bases and J lost 3, with 17 bases in between. The germline V gene encodes CDR1 LNHNV and CDR2 YYDKDF (reference sequence). The length of the CDR3 is 16 residues. CDR3: CATSRPASGRSYEQYF. In DNA form, the CDR3 reads TGTGCCACCAGCAGACCGGCCAGTGGACGGAGCTACGAGCAGTACTTC.

At least ten counts were recorded for this clonotype. CDR3 in DNA: TGCAGTGCTGGAAGGACGGACACCGGGGAGCTGTTTTTT. Translated: CSAGRTDTGELFF. The chain couples TRBV20-1 to TRBJ2-2; D is unclear. The CDR3 totals 13 residues. Trimming pared 5 bases from V and 3 bases from J, leaving 10 bases between. CDR1 is DFQATT and CDR2 is SNEGSKA in the germline V gene (reference sequence).

This clonotype was found many times. This rearrangement joins TRBV20-1 to TRBJ1-5, with D maybe TRBD1 (6 bases). The CDR3 contains 14 residues. Germline V gives CDR1 DFQATT, CDR2 SNEGSKA (reference sequence). V was cut by 0 bases and J by 7 bases, with 13 bases left in between. CDR3 in DNA: TGCAGTGCTAGAGACAGGGGAGTTATACAGCCCCAGCATTTT. Its translation is CSARDRGVIQPQHF.

This chain joins TRBV10-3 and TRBJ2-6; 8 bases are a match to TRBD1. The CDR3 length is 15 residues. CDR1 is ENHRY, CDR2 SYGVKD, per germline. The V gene end was trimmed by 9 bases and the J gene end by 2 bases; junction bases not matched to a gene: 6. CDR3 sequence (DNA): TGTGCCATTGCACCGACAGGGGCTGGGGCCAACGTCCTGACTTTC. It is translated as CAIAPTGAGANVLTF.

This clonotype was detected ten times or more. V usage is TRBV28 and J usage is TRBJ2-7, with a weak D call TRBD1 (5 bases). The CDR3 is made up of 14 amino acids. Germline loops: CDR1 MDHEN, CDR2 SYDVKM. V was cut by 3 bases and J by 5 bases, with 14 bases left in between. This CDR3 reads CASSLWEGANEQYF. Here the CDR3 DNA reads TGTGCCAGCAGTTTGTGGGAAGGGGCTAACGAGCAGTACTTC.

This clonotype has a handful of counts. The chain combines TRBV20-1 with TRBJ2-7, with D possibly matching TRBD1 (6 bases). Trimming left V 3 bases short and J 6 bases short, with 21 bases between. CDR1 DFQATT and CDR2 SNEGSKA come from the germline V gene (reference sequence). The CDR3 has 15 amino acids. Written as DNA, the CDR3 is TGCAGTGCTAGGACAAACAGGGAGTACTCAGGCGAGCAGTACTTC. Its translation: CSARTNREYSGEQYF.

The table lists this clonotype with many counts. The CDR3 sequence is CASSLGLGTEQYF. The CDR3 coding sequence is TGTGCCAGCAGCTTAGGATTGGGTACCGAGCAGTACTTC. This chain uses TRBV7-2 with TRBJ2-7; D remains unclear. The germline CDR1 and CDR2 sequences are SGHTA and FQGNSA. CDR3 size: 13 residues. Trimming took off 1 base at V and 6 bases at J, with 10 bases between the two ends. The whole variable domain, remainder taken from reference TRBV7-2 and TRBJ2-7, is GAGVSQSPSNKVTEKGKDVELRCDPISGHTALYWYRQSLGQGLEFLIYFQGNSAPDKSGLPSDRFSAERTGGSVSTLTIQRTQQEDSAVYLCASSLGLGTEQYFGPGTRLTVT.

The genes are TRBV2 and TRBJ2-5; tentatively, D is TRBD2 (5 bases). This CDR3 has 15 amino acids. The germline V gene encodes CDR1 SNHLY and CDR2 FYNNEI. Trimming stripped 0 bases from V and 1 base from J, with 9 bases between. The CDR3 nucleotides are TGTGCCAGCAGTGAAGCTTTAAGCGGCCAAGAGACCCAGTACTTC. The encoded protein is CASSEALSGQETQYF. Using reference TRBV2 and TRBJ2-5 for the parts outside the CDR3, the full variable domain is EPEVTQTPSHQVTQMGQEVILRCVPISNHLYFYWYRQILGQKVEFLVSFYNNEISEKSEIFDDQFSVERPDGSNFTLKIRSTKLEDSAMYFCASSEALSGQETQYFGPGTRLLVL.

This clonotype was observed many times. V is TRBV5-6 and J is TRBJ1-5; 7 bases agree with TRBD1. Trimming at V came to 1 base and at J to 1 base, leaving 11 bases not matched to a gene. CDR3 length: 18 residues. CDR1 is SGHDT and CDR2 is YYEEEE in the germline V gene. This chain's CDR3 is CASSLTRQGRRSNQPQHF. The CDR3 bases are TGTGCCAGCAGCTTGACACGACAGGGCCGTAGGAGCAATCAGCCCCAGCATTTT.

The J gene is TRBJ2-3, the V gene TRBV12-3 or TRBV12-4; D uncertain. CDR3 length: 13 residues. The V end was cut by 5 bases, the J end by 1 base, with 7 bases between. CDR3 sequence (DNA): TGTGCCAGCAGTCGAAGGGGCACAGATACGCAGTATTTT. Amino acids: CASSRRGTDTQYF.

This clonotype came up a few times. V usage is TRBV7-8 and J usage is TRBJ2-7, with D maybe TRBD2 (6 bases). V dropped 7 bases and J dropped 3 bases, with 19 bases sitting between them. Per germline, CDR1 SGHVS and CDR2 FQNEAQ. This CDR3 has 15 amino acids. This chain's CDR3 is CASIVLPGLLYEQYF. CDR3 DNA: TGTGCCAGCATCGTACTCCCGGGACTCCTCTACGAGCAGTACTTC.

Only a few counts were recorded for this clonotype. The chain links TRBV25-1 to TRBJ1-2; 7 nucleotides match TRBD1. V lost 1 base to trimming and J lost 0 bases; unmatched junction nucleotides: 2. The germline CDR1 and CDR2 sequences are MGHDK and SYGVNS. This CDR3 contains 15 residues. The CDR3 sequence is CASSEWDSSNYGYTF. CDR3 sequence (DNA): TGTGCCAGCAGTGAATGGGACAGCTCTAACTATGGCTACACCTTC.

In this sample, this clonotype turned up a few times. V and J are TRBV6-2 or TRBV6-3 and TRBJ2-1; tentative D call: TRBD1 (6 bases). This CDR3 has 14 residues. V lost 3 bases and J 8 bases, leaving 14 bases between the germline ends. CDR1 and CDR2 from the germline V gene are MNHEY and SVGEGT. The CDR3 spells CASSYQGRIDEQFF. The CDR3 coding sequence is TGTGCCAGCAGTTATCAGGGGCGGATCGATGAGCAGTTCTTC.

A few counts support this clonotype. Being one base from a much bigger clone, this may be a read error. The rearrangement uses TRBV12-3 or TRBV12-4 and TRBJ2-7; 7 nucleotides align to TRBD1. This CDR3 spans 19 amino acids. The CDR3 loop is CASCLGPGTASTYSYEQYF. CDR3 coding DNA: TGTGCCAGCTGTTTAGGGCCGGGGACAGCCTCGACTTACTCCTACGAGCAGTACTTC.

CDR3 region: CASSLRLAGVRRYNEQFF. The DNA for the CDR3 is TGCGCCAGCAGCTTGAGACTAGCGGGAGTTCGCAGATACAATGAGCAGTTCTTC. The gene calls are TRBV5-1 and TRBJ2-1; 12 bases are a match to TRBD2. The CDR3 loop spans 18 amino acids. V was pared by 1 base and J by 4 bases, with 9 bases of the junction left unmatched. Per germline, CDR1 SGHRS and CDR2 YFSETQ.

In this sample, this clonotype turned up many times. This chain links TRBV12-3 or TRBV12-4 with TRBJ1-1, with D maybe TRBD1 (5 bases). The V end lost 5 bases, the J end lost 4 bases, and 20 bases lay between the germline ends. The CDR3 covers 16 residues. The CDR3 DNA is TGTGCCAGCAGTGGGGGGGTATTCCTCGGGAGCACTGAAGCTTTCTTT. The encoded protein is CASSGGVFLGSTEAFF.

The J gene is TRBJ2-2, the V gene TRBV30, with D perhaps TRBD1 or TRBD2 (5 bases each). Germline CDR1 and CDR2: GTSNPN and SVGIG (reference sequence). With 3 bases removed from V and 6 bases from J, the gap between germline ends came to 14 bases. The CDR3 totals 14 residues. This chain's CDR3 is CAWRIGARAGELFF. The CDR3 bases are TGTGCCTGGAGGATCGGGGCGAGGGCCGGGGAGCTGTTTTTT.

This clonotype was detected only a few times. V gene TRBV7-2 combines with J gene TRBJ2-5, with TRBD2 matching over 8 bases. The germline V gene has CDR1 SGHTA and CDR2 FQGNSA. With 5 bases clipped from V and 4 bases from J, the junction kept 6 bases outside the gene matches. This CDR3 comprises 14 residues. The CDR3 loop reads CASSRSGSGETQYF. Here the CDR3 DNA reads TGTGCCAGCAGCCGAAGCGGGAGTGGAGAGACCCAGTACTTC.

This clonotype was picked up many times. The chain uses TRBV27 and TRBJ2-7, with 10 positions matching TRBD2. CDR1 and CDR2 from the germline V gene are MNHEY and SMNVEV (reference sequence). Trimming took 8 bases from V and 3 from J; bases not matched to a gene: 16. CDR3 length: 17 residues. The CDR3 region has the DNA TGTGCCAGCCGAACCCGGCTAGCGGGAGTAGGGTTCTACGAGCAGTACTTC. Protein: CASRTRLAGVGFYEQYF.

This clonotype was seen repeatedly, ten times or more. This sequence joins TRBV21-1 and TRBJ2-7; TRBD2 is the table's D call, not checked against the DNA. TRBV21-1 is recorded as a pseudogene. The CDR3 loop spans 15 amino acids. In nucleotides, the CDR3 is TGTGCCAGCAGCAAACGGACTAGCGTGTACTACGAGCAGTACTTC. Translating it yields CASSKRTSVYYEQYF.

This clonotype has at least ten counts. V gene TRBV6-2 or TRBV6-3 combines with J gene TRBJ2-7, with TRBD2 identical over 7 bases. The CDR3 is 16 amino acids. Germline V gene lookup returns CDR1 MNHEY and CDR2 SVGEGT. V gave up 3 bases and J gave up 0 bases; unmatched junction bases: 8. CDR3 DNA sequence: TGTGCCAGCAGTTATCGTCTAGCGGAGAGCTCCTACGAGCAGTACTTC. Amino acids: CASSYRLAESSYEQYF.

This clonotype has at least ten counts. This rearrangement joins TRBV7-2 to TRBJ1-3; D not certain. The ends were cut back, 3 bases at V and 5 bases at J, with 17 bases in the middle. This CDR3 comprises 16 residues. Germline CDR1 and CDR2: SGHTA and FQGNSA. CDR3 coding DNA: TGTGCCAGCAGCTTGCAACCCGTCCGGGGAAGAAACACCATATATTTT. It codes for CASSLQPVRGRNTIYF.